The 31 T cell receptor beta chains reported below all come from one sample, sequenced in a study of T-cell reconstitution after alpha-beta-depleted transplantation in children. Unique molecular identifiers were incorporated during preparation of the TCRbeta library. TCRdb redid the calling of the PCR reads with MiXCR, one entry per CDR3 protein. Among around 410,000 distinct CDR3 sequences listed, approximately 10% were seen once. Sequenced here: PBMCs from the stem cell graft donor, sampled from the stem cell graft. The receptors stem from a human donor who donated a stem cell graft to a child with acute myeloid leukemia.

This clonotype showed up many times. This chain links TRBV28 with TRBJ1-2; D is undetermined. CDR3 length: 12 amino acids. V dropped 7 bases and J dropped 4 bases, with 10 bases sitting between them. The germline V gene has CDR1 MDHEN and CDR2 SYDVKM. This CDR3 is CASTGKSYGYTF. CDR3 DNA: TGTGCCAGCACGGGCAAATCCTATGGCTACACCTTC.

This clonotype has only a few counts. The chain is built from TRBV27 and TRBJ1-1; 9 bases fit TRBD1. V lost 4 bases to trimming and J lost 4 bases; unmatched junction nucleotides: 7. CDR3 length: 15 amino acids. Germline values: CDR1 MNHEY, CDR2 SMNVEV (reference sequence). CDR3 region: CASSYRGLSFTEAFF. The CDR3 DNA reads as TGTGCCAGCAGTTACAGGGGGCTGTCATTCACTGAAGCTTTCTTT.

This clonotype was counted a few times. The CDR3 region is CASSPLPGGSTDTQYF. The CDR3 DNA reads as TGTGCCAGCTCACCACTCCCAGGGGGTAGCACAGATACGCAGTATTTT. The rearrangement uses TRBV18 and TRBJ2-3; 7 bases are a match to TRBD1. CDR1 is KGHSH and CDR2 is LQKENI in the germline V gene. CDR3 size: 16 residues. Trimming removed 1 base from V and 0 bases from J; junction bases left unmatched: 4.

In its sample, this clonotype was seen many times. The chain is built from TRBV7-3 and TRBJ2-1; possible D gene TRBD2, 5 bases. CDR3 length: 16 amino acids. The germline V gene has CDR1 SGHTA and CDR2 FQGTGA. Deletions cut 0 bases from V and 0 bases from J, with 9 bases between. The CDR3 protein is CASSLTLASSYNEQFF. For the CDR3, the DNA is TGTGCCAGCAGCTTAACCCTAGCAAGCTCCTACAATGAGCAGTTCTTC.

This clonotype has ten or more counts. CDR3: CASSLDLAGGRYEQYV. DNA for the CDR3: TGTGCCAGCAGCTTGGATCTGGCGGGGGGGCGGTACGAGCAGTACGTC. The genes are TRBV5-5 and TRBJ2-7; 9 positions match TRBD2. The germline gives CDR1 SGHKS, CDR2 YYEKEE (reference sequence). Germline trimming cut 0 bases from V and 4 bases from J; bases unmatched to any gene: 8. The CDR3 extends over 16 amino acids.

This clonotype was seen repeatedly, ten times or more. This sequence joins TRBV4-3 and TRBJ2-5; tentatively, D is TRBD2 (6 bases). This CDR3 has 13 residues. Germline assignment: CDR1 LGHNA and CDR2 YSLEER. Trimming stripped 5 bases from V and 4 bases from J, with 11 bases between. The CDR3 nucleotides read TGCGCCAGCAGCATTCAGGGAGGAGAGACCCAGTACTTC. The encoded protein is CASSIQGGETQYF.

V and J are TRBV25-1 and TRBJ2-5, with D possibly matching TRBD2 (5 bases). V lost 2 bases, J lost 5 bases, and 18 bases lay in between. The germline V gene has CDR1 MGHDK and CDR2 SYGVNS. The CDR3 consists of 16 residues. CDR3 nucleotide sequence: TGTGCCAGCAGTGAAGGTGGAGGACTCCAGGTTGAGACCCAGTACTTC. Translated: CASSEGGGLQVETQYF.

This rearrangement joins TRBV3-1 to TRBJ2-3; 7 bases align to TRBD1. CDR1 is LGHDT, CDR2 YNNKEL, per germline (reference sequence). The CDR3 loop spans 16 amino acids. V lost 3 bases and J lost 2; bases outside the gene matches: 8. The CDR3 DNA is TGTGCCAGCAGCCATTGGGGGACAGCAGACACAGATACGCAGTATTTT. It codes for CASSHWGTADTDTQYF.

This clonotype came up a few times. The chain links TRBV21-1 to TRBJ2-7; TRBD2 is taken as the D call from the table, unchecked against the DNA. TRBV21-1 is described as a pseudogene. This CDR3 spans 16 amino acids. The CDR3 DNA is TGTGCCAGCAGCAAAGCGCAAGCTAGCGGATACTACGAGCAGTACTTC. Translation gives CASSKAQASGYYEQYF.

V and J are TRBV7-9 and TRBJ1-4, with TRBD1 matching 9 bases. Germline CDR1 is SEHNR and CDR2 is FQNEAQ (reference sequence). The length of the CDR3 is 17 residues. Unmatched junction bases numbered 14, after V lost 5 bases and J lost 7 bases. The CDR3 DNA sequence: TGTGCCAGCAGCCACGGGACAGGGTCGTGGAAATTTGAAAAACTGTTTTTT. It codes for CASSHGTGSWKFEKLFF.

The chain is built from TRBV20-1 and TRBJ2-1; 9 bases align to TRBD2. The germline gives CDR1 DFQATT, CDR2 SNEGSKA (reference sequence). The CDR3 sequence is 16 residues long. Losses at the gene ends were 2 bases for V and 0 bases for J; bases not matched to a gene: 5. Written as DNA, the CDR3 is TGCAGTGCTAGAAAAGGAGCGGGGGGCTCCTACAATGAGCAGTTCTTC. This sequence encodes CSARKGAGGSYNEQFF.

This clonotype was observed many times. The chain is built from TRBV6-5 and TRBJ1-1; unclear D gene. CDR1 MNHEY and CDR2 SVGAGI come from the germline V gene. V shed 0 bases and J shed 0 bases, with 8 bases lying between them. The CDR3 totals 15 residues. CDR3 sequence (DNA): TGTGCCAGCAGTTACTCTCGGGGTATGAACACTGAAGCTTTCTTT. Translating gives CASSYSRGMNTEAFF.

This clonotype was found many times. The genes are TRBV20-1 and TRBJ1-6; D call uncertain. The CDR3 is 13 amino acids. The V end was cut by 4 bases, the J end by 7 bases, with 11 bases between. Germline V CDR1 and CDR2: DFQATT, SNEGSKA (reference sequence). The CDR3 nucleotides are TGCAGTGCTAAGGACGGAGCGAATTCACCCCTCCACTTT. Protein sequence: CSAKDGANSPLHF.

There are a few counts of this clonotype. V usage is TRBV5-1 and J usage is TRBJ2-7; D possibly uses TRBD1 or TRBD2 (5 bases each). This CDR3 is 15 amino acids long. Trimming shortened V by 0 bases and J by 7 bases, and 17 bases separated the two germline ends. Germline V gives CDR1 SGHRS, CDR2 YFSETQ. Here the CDR3 DNA reads TGCGCCAGCAGCTTGGCCCCGGGGACCAAGGGGGAGCAGTACTTC. Translation gives CASSLAPGTKGEQYF. Drawing the rest from reference TRBV5-1 and TRBJ2-7, the complete variable domain is KAGVTQTPRYLIKTRGQQVTLSCSPISGHRSVSWYQQTPGQGLQFLFEYFSETQRNKGNFPGRFSGRQFSNSRSEMNVSTLELGDSALYLCASSLAPGTKGEQYFGPGTRLTVT.

This clonotype was seen repeatedly, ten times or more. V is TRBV5-5 and J is TRBJ1-1; no clear D. Trimming cost V 0 bases and J 6 bases, with 9 bases left between them. The CDR3 contains 13 residues. Germline V lookup: CDR1 SGHKS, CDR2 YYEKEE (reference sequence). The CDR3 spells CASSLAASPEAFF. Written as DNA, the CDR3 is TGTGCCAGCAGCTTGGCAGCGAGCCCTGAAGCTTTCTTT.

This clonotype appeared a few times. The chain has TRBV7-2 and TRBJ2-7; 8 nucleotides line up with TRBD1. The CDR3 spans 13 residues. V gave up 6 bases and J gave up 6 bases; unmatched junction bases: 7. Per germline, CDR1 SGHTA and CDR2 FQGNSA. CDR3 loop: CASSQGAPSEQYF. The CDR3 nucleotides read TGTGCCAGCAGTCAGGGGGCGCCCTCCGAGCAGTACTTC.

The chain recombines TRBV7-3 with TRBJ2-5; 8 bases line up with TRBD1. The length of the CDR3 is 14 residues. Germline lookup yields CDR1 SGHTA and CDR2 FQGTGA. Unmatched junction bases numbered 8, after V lost 7 bases and J lost 4 bases. The CDR3 nucleotides read TGTGCCAGCAATGTACCCAGGGGGCGAGAGACCCAGTACTTC. Its translation is CASNVPRGRETQYF. The whole variable domain, filled in from reference TRBV7-3 and TRBJ2-5, reads GAGVSQTPSNKVTEKGKYVELRCDPISGHTALYWYRQSLGQGPEFLIYFQGTGAADDSGLPNDRFFAVRPEGSVSTLKIQRTERGDSAVYLCASNVPRGRETQYFGPGTRLLVL.

The rearrangement joins TRBV5-6 to TRBJ2-7, with D unclear. Germline CDR1 is SGHDT and CDR2 is YYEEEE. Trimming pared 2 bases from V and 1 base from J, leaving 13 bases between. The CDR3 has 15 residues. The CDR3 sequence is CASSFQIDTSYEQYV. CDR3 nucleotides: TGTGCCAGCAGCTTTCAGATAGATACGTCCTACGAGCAGTACGTC.

This clonotype was observed a few times. The chain joins TRBV12-3 or TRBV12-4 to TRBJ2-1, with D hard to call. CDR3 length: 14 amino acids. Trimming cost V 3 bases and J 8 bases, with 14 bases left between them. The CDR3 DNA follows: TGTGCCAGCAGTTTTATTGAAGGCGTCGATGAGCAGTTCTTC. The encoded protein is CASSFIEGVDEQFF.

This clonotype was observed many times. The chain links TRBV20-1 to TRBJ2-1; no clear D gene. The germline V gene encodes CDR1 DFQATT and CDR2 SNEGSKA (reference sequence). The CDR3 covers 13 residues. V dropped 0 bases and J dropped 4 bases, with 7 bases sitting between them. The CDR3 region is CSARDPRYNEQFF. CDR3 DNA sequence: TGCAGTGCTAGAGATCCCAGGTACAATGAGCAGTTCTTC.

This clonotype was detected a few times. The rearrangement links TRBV29-1 to TRBJ2-4; D not resolved. Trimming pared 0 bases from V and 5 bases from J, leaving 5 bases between. The CDR3 contains 12 residues. CDR1 and CDR2 (germline): SQVTM, ANQGSEA. Written as DNA, the CDR3 is TGCAGCGTTGAAGATTGGGAAAACATTCAGTACTTC. Encoded protein: CSVEDWENIQYF.

The V gene is TRBV6-2 or TRBV6-3, the J gene TRBJ2-7; 7 bases fit TRBD1. Germline V gene data show CDR1 as MNHEY and CDR2 as SVGEGT. V was pared by 5 bases and J by 7 bases, with 2 bases of the junction left unmatched. The CDR3 has 11 amino acids. The CDR3 loop reads CASSTGVEQYF. The CDR3 coding sequence is TGTGCCAGCAGTACAGGGGTTGAGCAGTACTTC.

This clonotype occurred many times. The V and J genes are TRBV4-1 and TRBJ1-5, with no clear D. V was shortened by 0 bases and J by 6 bases, with 15 bases between the two germline ends. The CDR3 sequence is 16 residues long. From germline, CDR1 is MGHRA and CDR2 YSYEKL. CDR3 loop: CASSQELRAGFQPQHF. DNA of the CDR3: TGCGCCAGCAGCCAAGAGTTGCGTGCCGGCTTTCAGCCCCAGCATTTT.

This sequence joins TRBV5-1 and TRBJ2-7; 9 positions agree with TRBD1. From germline, CDR1 is SGHRS and CDR2 YFSETQ. This CDR3 contains 14 residues. The J segment lost 7 bases and the V segment lost 4 bases, leaving 9 bases of the junction unmatched. CDR3 amino acids: CASSLSGTGKEQYV. For the CDR3, the DNA is TGCGCCAGCAGCCTGTCCGGGACAGGGAAGGAGCAGTACGTC.

The rearrangement joins TRBV12-3 or TRBV12-4 to TRBJ2-7; 12 bases match TRBD2. J lost 6 bases, V lost 6 bases, and 6 bases had no gene match. The CDR3 is 14 residues long. CDR3 residues: CASSPSGRGSEQYF. The CDR3 nucleotides are TGTGCCAGCAGCCCTAGCGGGAGGGGCTCCGAGCAGTACTTC.

The chain recombines TRBV5-1 with TRBJ2-1; 7 bases match TRBD2. This CDR3 contains 17 residues. The V gene's germline CDR1 is SGHRS and CDR2 YFSETQ. The ends lost 0 bases at V and 3 bases at J; junction bases unmatched: 9. The CDR3 sequence: CASSLAYPGTNYNEQFF. As DNA, the CDR3 is TGCGCCAGCAGCTTGGCTTATCCCGGGACTAACTACAATGAGCAGTTCTTC.

Only a few counts were recorded for this clonotype. The genes are TRBV12-3 or TRBV12-4 and TRBJ1-2; D is unclear. There are 13 residues in the CDR3. The V end lost 5 bases, the J end lost 4 bases, and 11 bases lay between the germline ends. The DNA of the CDR3 is TGTGCCAGCAGTCCCCTGCTCTCCTATGGCTACACCTTC. Residues: CASSPLLSYGYTF.

This chain connects TRBV7-2 to TRBJ2-5; a possible D gene is TRBD2 (5 bases). The CDR3 extends over 12 amino acids. Trimming removed 3 bases from V and 11 bases from J, with 13 bases in between. Germline values: CDR1 SGHTA, CDR2 FQGNSA. CDR3 sequence: CASSLERVVQYF. The CDR3 DNA is TGTGCCAGCAGCTTGGAGAGGGTAGTACAGTACTTC.

This clonotype was seen at least ten times. An end of the junction does not agree with germline; a read error may underlie this. The rearrangement joins TRBV12-3 or TRBV12-4 to TRBJ2-3; D unresolved. The CDR3 totals 13 residues. CDR3 nucleotide sequence: TGTGCCAGCAGCTTAGACGGCACAGATACGCAGTATTTT. Protein: CASSLDGTDTQYF.

This clonotype occurred many times. The CDR3 spells CASSLFGSLRAQPQHF. For the CDR3, the DNA is TGTGCCAGCAGTTTATTCGGCAGCCTCCGGGCCCAGCCCCAGCATTTT. The rearrangement uses TRBV27 and TRBJ1-5; D remains ambiguous. The CDR3 consists of 16 residues. Trimming took off 1 base at V and 7 bases at J, with 17 bases between the two ends. Germline assignment: CDR1 MNHEY and CDR2 SMNVEV (reference sequence).

This clonotype was found many times. The V and J genes are TRBV14 and TRBJ2-1; D gene unclear. The CDR3 covers 15 residues. The V end lost 0 bases, the J end lost 1 base, and 7 bases lay between the germline ends. The germline V gene encodes CDR1 SGHDN and CDR2 FVKESK. The CDR3 DNA is TGTGCCAGCAGCCAAGAGGCCAAGTCCTACAATGAGCAGTTCTTC. As protein: CASSQEAKSYNEQFF.